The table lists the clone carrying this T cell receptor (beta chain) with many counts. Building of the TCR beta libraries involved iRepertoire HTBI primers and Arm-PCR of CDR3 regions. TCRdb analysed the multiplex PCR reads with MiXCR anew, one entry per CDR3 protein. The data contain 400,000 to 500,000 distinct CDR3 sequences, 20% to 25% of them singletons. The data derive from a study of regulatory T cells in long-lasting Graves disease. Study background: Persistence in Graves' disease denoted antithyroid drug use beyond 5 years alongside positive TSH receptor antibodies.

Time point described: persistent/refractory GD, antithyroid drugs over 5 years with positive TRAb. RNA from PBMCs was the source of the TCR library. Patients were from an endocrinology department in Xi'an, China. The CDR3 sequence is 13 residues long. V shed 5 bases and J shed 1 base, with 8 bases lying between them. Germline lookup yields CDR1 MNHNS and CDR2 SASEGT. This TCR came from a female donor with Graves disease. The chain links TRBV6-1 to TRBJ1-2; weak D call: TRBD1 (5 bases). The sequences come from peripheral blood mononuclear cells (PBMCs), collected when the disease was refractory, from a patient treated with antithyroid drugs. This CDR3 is CASSIQVNYGYTF. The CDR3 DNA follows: TGTGCCAGCAGTATACAGGTTAACTATGGCTACACCTTC.